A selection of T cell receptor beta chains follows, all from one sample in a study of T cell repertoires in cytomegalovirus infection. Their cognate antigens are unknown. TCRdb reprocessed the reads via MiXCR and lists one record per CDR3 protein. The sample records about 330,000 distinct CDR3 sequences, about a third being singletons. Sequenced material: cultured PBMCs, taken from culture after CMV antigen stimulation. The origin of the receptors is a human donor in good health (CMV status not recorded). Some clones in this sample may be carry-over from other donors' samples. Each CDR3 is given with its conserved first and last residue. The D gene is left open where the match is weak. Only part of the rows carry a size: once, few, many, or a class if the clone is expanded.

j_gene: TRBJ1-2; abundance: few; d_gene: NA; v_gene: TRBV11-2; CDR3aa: CASSPPSGSGGYTF; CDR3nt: TGTGCCAGCAGCCCCCCCTCGGGGTCCGGTGGCTACACCTTC
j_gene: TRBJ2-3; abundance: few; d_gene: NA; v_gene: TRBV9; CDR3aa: CASSVTGRTSTDTQYF; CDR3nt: TGTGCCAGCAGCGTAACAGGGAGGACTAGCACAGATACGCAGTATTTT
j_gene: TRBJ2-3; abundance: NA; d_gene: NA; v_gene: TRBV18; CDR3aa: CASSPLVGGAGPDTQYF; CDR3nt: TGTGCCAGCTCACCACTGGTAGGCGGAGCGGGTCCAGATACGCAGTATTTT
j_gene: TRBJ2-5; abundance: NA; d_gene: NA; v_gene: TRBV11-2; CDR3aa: CASSPWTSDQETQYF; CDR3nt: TGTGCCAGCAGCCCATGGACAAGTGACCAAGAGACCCAGTACTTC
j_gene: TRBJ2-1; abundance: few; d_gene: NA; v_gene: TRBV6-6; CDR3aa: CASSALPRGGYNEQFF; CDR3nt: TGTGCCAGCAGTGCACTGCCCCGGGGTGGCTACAATGAGCAGTTCTTC
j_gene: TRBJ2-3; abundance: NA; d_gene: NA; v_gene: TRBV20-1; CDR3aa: CSAETGTGDTQYF; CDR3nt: TGCAGTGCTGAGACCGGGACTGGAGATACGCAGTATTTT
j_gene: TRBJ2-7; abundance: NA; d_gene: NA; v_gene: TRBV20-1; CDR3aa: CSARDGAGYEQYF; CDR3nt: TGCAGTGCTAGAGATGGGGCGGGCTACGAGCAGTACTTC
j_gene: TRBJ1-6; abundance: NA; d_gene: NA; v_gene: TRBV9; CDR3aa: CASSLPRGAGRNSPLHF; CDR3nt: TGTGCCAGCAGCCTGCCCCGGGGCGCCGGGCGGAATTCACCCCTCCACTTT
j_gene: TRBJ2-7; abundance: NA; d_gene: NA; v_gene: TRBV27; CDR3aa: CASSMGSSYEQYF; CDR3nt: TGTGCCAGCTCTATGGGGAGTTCCTACGAGCAGTACTTC
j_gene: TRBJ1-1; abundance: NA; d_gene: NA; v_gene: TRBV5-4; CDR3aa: CASSRRAENTEAFF; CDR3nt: TGTGCCAGCAGCCGGCGTGCGGAGAACACTGAAGCTTTCTTT
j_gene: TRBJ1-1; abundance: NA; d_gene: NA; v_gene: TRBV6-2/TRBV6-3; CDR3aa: CASTYIGGLTEAFF; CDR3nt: TGTGCCAGCACCTACATCGGGGGCCTCACTGAAGCTTTCTTT
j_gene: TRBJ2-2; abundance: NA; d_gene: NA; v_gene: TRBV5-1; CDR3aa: CASSSRFWTTPNTGELFF; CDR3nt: TGCGCCAGCAGCTCCAGATTTTGGACCACGCCGAACACCGGGGAGCTGTTTTTT
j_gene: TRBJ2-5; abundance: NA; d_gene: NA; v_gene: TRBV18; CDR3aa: CASSPPIGAEPWETQYF; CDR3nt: TGTGCCAGCTCACCCCCCATCGGGGCTGAACCTTGGGAGACCCAGTACTTC
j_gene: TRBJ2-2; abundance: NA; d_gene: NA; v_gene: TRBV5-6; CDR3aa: CASSFYKNLDTGELFF; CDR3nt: TGTGCCAGCAGCTTTTACAAAAACCTGGACACCGGGGAGCTGTTTTTT
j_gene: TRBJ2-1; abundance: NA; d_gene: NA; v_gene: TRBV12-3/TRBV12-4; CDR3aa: CASSSQGKEQFF; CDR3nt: TGTGCCAGCAGTTCACAGGGTAAGGAGCAGTTCTTC
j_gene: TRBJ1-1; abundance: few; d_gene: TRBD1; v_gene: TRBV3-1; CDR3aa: CASSQGPPGQGSNTEAFF; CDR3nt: TGTGCCAGCAGCCAAGGCCCACCCGGACAGGGGTCGAACACTGAAGCTTTCTTT
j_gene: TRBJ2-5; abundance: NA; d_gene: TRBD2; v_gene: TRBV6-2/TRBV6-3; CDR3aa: CASSSPGLAGVKTQYF; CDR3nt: TGTGCCAGCAGTTCACCGGGACTAGCGGGAGTTAAGACCCAGTACTTC
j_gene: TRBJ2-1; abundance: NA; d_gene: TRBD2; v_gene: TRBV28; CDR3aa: CASSFVATSGNNEQFF; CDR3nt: TGTGCCAGCAGTTTTGTTGCGACTAGCGGAAACAATGAGCAGTTCTTC
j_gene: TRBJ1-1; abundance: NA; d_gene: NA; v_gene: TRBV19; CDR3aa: CASSIDRAVNTEAFF; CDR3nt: TGTGCCAGTAGTATAGACAGGGCCGTGAACACTGAAGCTTTCTTT
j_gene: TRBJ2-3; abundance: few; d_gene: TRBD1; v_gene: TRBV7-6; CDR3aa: CASSPGTGSTDTQYF; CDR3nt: TGTGCCAGCAGCCCTGGGACAGGGAGCACAGATACGCAGTATTTT
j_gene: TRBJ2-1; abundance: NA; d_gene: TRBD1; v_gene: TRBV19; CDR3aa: CASSVGRDRGWDEQFF; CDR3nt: TGTGCCAGTAGTGTAGGACGGGACAGGGGTTGGGATGAGCAGTTCTTC
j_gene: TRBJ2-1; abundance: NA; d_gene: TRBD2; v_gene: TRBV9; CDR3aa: CASSPRTSAISYNEQFF; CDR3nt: TGTGCCAGCAGCCCGCGGACTAGCGCAATCTCCTACAATGAGCAGTTCTTC
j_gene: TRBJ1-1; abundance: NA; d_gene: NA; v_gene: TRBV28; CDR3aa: CASSPVTPGNTEAFF; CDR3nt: TGTGCCAGCAGTCCAGTAACGCCAGGGAACACTGAAGCTTTCTTT
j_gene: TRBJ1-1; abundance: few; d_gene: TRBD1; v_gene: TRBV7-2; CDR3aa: CASSYRQGPAEAFF; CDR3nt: TGTGCCAGCAGTTACCGACAGGGGCCTGCTGAAGCTTTCTTT
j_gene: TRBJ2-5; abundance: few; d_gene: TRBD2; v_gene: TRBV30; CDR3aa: CAWSVGGDQETQYF; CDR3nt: TGTGCCTGGAGTGTGGGAGGGGACCAAGAGACCCAGTACTTC
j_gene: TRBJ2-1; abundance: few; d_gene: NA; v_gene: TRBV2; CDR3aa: CASRQLANEQFF; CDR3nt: TGTGCCAGCAGGCAACTAGCCAATGAGCAGTTCTTC
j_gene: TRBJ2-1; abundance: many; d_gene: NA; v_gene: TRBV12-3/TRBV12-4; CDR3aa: CASSLACYNEQFF; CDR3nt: TGTGCCAGCAGTTTAGCTTGTTACAATGAGCAGTTCTTC
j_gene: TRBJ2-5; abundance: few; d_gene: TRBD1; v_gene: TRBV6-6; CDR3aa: CASRVGQGRTQYF; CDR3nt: TGTGCCAGCAGAGTCGGACAGGGTCGGACCCAGTACTTC
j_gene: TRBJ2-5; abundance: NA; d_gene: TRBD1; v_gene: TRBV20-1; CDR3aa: CSASGGQPQETQYF; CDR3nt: TGCAGTGCTAGTGGGGGACAGCCCCAAGAGACCCAGTACTTC
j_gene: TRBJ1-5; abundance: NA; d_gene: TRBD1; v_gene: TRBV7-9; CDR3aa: CASSPGTGGGPDQPQHF; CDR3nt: TGTGCCAGCAGCCCCGGGACAGGGGGCGGCCCGGATCAGCCCCAGCATTTT
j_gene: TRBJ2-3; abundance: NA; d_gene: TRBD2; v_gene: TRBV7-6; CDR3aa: CASSSPFGREESTDTQYF; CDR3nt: TGTGCCAGCAGCTCCCCTTTCGGGCGGGAGGAAAGCACAGATACGCAGTATTTT